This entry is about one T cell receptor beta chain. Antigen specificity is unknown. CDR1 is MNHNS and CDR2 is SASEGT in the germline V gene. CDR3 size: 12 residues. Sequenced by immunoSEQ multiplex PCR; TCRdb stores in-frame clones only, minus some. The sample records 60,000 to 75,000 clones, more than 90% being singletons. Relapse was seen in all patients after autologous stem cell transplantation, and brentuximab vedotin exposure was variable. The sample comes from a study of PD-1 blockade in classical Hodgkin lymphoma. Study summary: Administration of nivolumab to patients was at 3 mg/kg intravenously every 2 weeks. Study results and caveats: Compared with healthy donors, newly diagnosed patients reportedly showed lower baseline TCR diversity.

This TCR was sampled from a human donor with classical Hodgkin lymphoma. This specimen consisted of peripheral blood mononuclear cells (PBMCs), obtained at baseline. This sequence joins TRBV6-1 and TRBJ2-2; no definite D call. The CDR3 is CVLGGNTGELFF. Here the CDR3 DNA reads TGTGTTTTAGGCGGTAACACCGGGGAGCTGTTTTTT.